This TCR beta chain was documented in a study of beta chain features in type 1 diabetes. This clone was detected a few times. cDNA synthesis used the whole RNA isolate, giving expressed TCRB sequences. TCRdb keeps only in-frame clones here, not all; method: immunoSEQ multiplex PCR. The sample has 350,000 to 400,000 clones; more than 13% are singletons. The CDR3 length is 13 residues. The V segment lost 5 bases and the J segment 5 bases; nucleotides outside the gene matches: 2. Germline V lookup: CDR1 MDHEN, CDR2 SYDVKM. A heparinised blood draw that averaged around 110 mL was obtained once from each donor. Sorting with CD45RO/CCR7/CD25/CD127/CD95/CD27 yielded naive, central memory, regulatory and stem-like memory CD4+ cells.

The origin of this receptor is a young woman in good health. This chain links TRBV28 with TRBJ1-2; TRBD1 aligns across 10 bases. The specimen sequenced was naive CD4+ T cells from blood. In DNA form, the CDR3 reads TGTGCCAGCAGTCAGGACAGGGGGTATGGCTACACCTTC. Residues: CASSQDRGYGYTF.